The clone carrying this T cell receptor (beta chain) was observed a few times. Stable Graves' hyperthyroidism meant no ophthalmopathy progression within 18 months. A patient was excluded if there was uncontrolled infection, other autoimmune disease, pregnancy or lactation. The data were taken from a study of T cells in Graves' hyperthyroidism and ophthalmopathy. About the study: Peripheral blood samples were taken at initial diagnosis, prior to any treatment.

The CDR3 totals 15 residues. V shed 0 bases and J 5 bases; nucleotides not matched to a gene: 6. The germline V gene encodes CDR1 SGDLS and CDR2 YYNGEE. Researchers took RNA transcripts and amplified the TCR beta CDR3 regions from them. The TCR CDR3 first-round RT-PCR relied on the HTBI primer set. From the multiplex PCR reads, TCRdb called clonotypes with MiXCR, one entry per CDR3 protein. The sample has 350,000 to 400,000 distinct CDR3 sequences; 15% are singletons. Sample: blood. The chain uses TRBV9 and TRBJ2-3; 7 bases fit TRBD1. This receptor was obtained from a woman aged 30 to 39 with Graves' hyperthyroidism. CDR3 sequence reads: CASSVGVRGRDTQYF. The CDR3 nucleotides are TGTGCCAGCAGCGTAGGGGTCAGGGGGAGAGATACGCAGTATTTT. Drawing the rest from reference TRBV9 and TRBJ2-3, the complete variable domain is DSGVTQTPKHLITATGQRVTLRCSPRSGDLSVYWYQQSLDQGLQFLIQYYNGEERAKGNILERFSAQQFPDLHSELNLSSLELGDSALYFCASSVGVRGRDTQYFGPGTRLTVL.